These T cell receptor beta chains were read from a single sample in a study of blood T cell repertoires in COVID-19. Clones were sequenced by immunoSEQ multiplex PCR, and TCRdb holds only the in-frame ones, with some missing. Of approximately 300,000 clones listed, 70% to 90% were seen once; the top ten hold 3.7%. Source material: peripheral blood. All receptors come from a woman aged 40 to 50 with acute or convalescent COVID-19. Both conserved end residues are trimmed from each CDR3. The order of the fields is V gene, CDR3 protein.

>TRBV6-6
ASRSQDRGGTEAF
>TRBV7-2
ASSFLASRGF
>TRBV25-1
ASSVGQGNYGYT
>TRBV7-2
ASSFGIGYGYT
>TRBV5-8
ASSLVGELAEYSTDTQY
>TRBV19
ASRGEEATEAF
>TRBV10-1
ASSESGAHAF
>TRBV27
ASSLSKGQGADQPQH
>TRBV7-3
ASSPTGTGLYGYT
>TRBV7-2
ASSPTGEGTDTQY
>TRBV7-2
ASSQQRTVREKLF
>TRBV6-1
ASSEGGGGQPQH
>TRBV19
ASSTLQGGNTEAF
>TRBV30
AWGQGFYGYT
>TRBV7-9
ASSLAHGALAEAF
>TRBV7-3
ASSPYRTGEETQY
>TRBV6-4
ASSEGTSGGADTQY
>TRBV6-6
ASSYDQGYQPQH
>TRBV3-1/TRBV3-2
ASSQAGTASPLH
>TRBV12-5
ASGLAPVRTEAF
>TRBV6-1
ASSLGQPPLH
>TRBV25-1
ASSGDWQPLH
>TRBV27
ASSLGRGASQPQH
>TRBV29-1
SVESTVGNTIY
>TRBV2
ASSELQSRNYGYT
>TRBV27
ASSHRVNTEAF
>TRBV19
ASPSKTGGGMNTEAF
>TRBV12-3/TRBV12-4
ASSRRYTDTQY
>TRBV9
ASSNRQGPLSGELF
>TRBV4-1
ASSRGDREGTEAF
>TRBV11-2
ASSPIQGRPF
>TRBV5-1
ASSVTVDYGYT
>TRBV20-1
SASKGGTRRTGELF
>TRBV6-6
ASSPGGDYGYT
>TRBV30
ACRTAGYTEAF
>TRBV11-2
ASSLDLDRAQYSGNTIY
>TRBV25-1
ASGGTGDQPQH
>TRBV30
AWSRTALKNTEAF
>TRBV2
ASRGGQASTMATGT
>TRBV5-1
ASRQGTGAYGYT
>TRBV15
ATSSKYWTANQPQH
>TRBV27
ASSFYTSYNEQF
>TRBV30
AWSPRGPTGGETQY
>TRBV7-2
ASSPRGTGSEVYYGYT
>TRBV5-1
ASSMGQIYGYT
>TRBV9
ASSPREVAEKLF
>TRBV7-9
ASSLTGGRTEAF
>TRBV11-2
ASRTMGQKGNTIY
>TRBV6-5
ASSYPGLLNTEAF
>TRBV5-4
ASSADARDRERGYGYT
>TRBV27
ASSMRIGETQY
>TRBV18
ASSPIGSWDTGELF
>TRBV6-4
ASSPKPQGISSSEQF
>TRBV2
ASSRGGTDTQY
>TRBV7-2
ASSSEWGDYGYT
>TRBV9
ASSAFPGNTIY